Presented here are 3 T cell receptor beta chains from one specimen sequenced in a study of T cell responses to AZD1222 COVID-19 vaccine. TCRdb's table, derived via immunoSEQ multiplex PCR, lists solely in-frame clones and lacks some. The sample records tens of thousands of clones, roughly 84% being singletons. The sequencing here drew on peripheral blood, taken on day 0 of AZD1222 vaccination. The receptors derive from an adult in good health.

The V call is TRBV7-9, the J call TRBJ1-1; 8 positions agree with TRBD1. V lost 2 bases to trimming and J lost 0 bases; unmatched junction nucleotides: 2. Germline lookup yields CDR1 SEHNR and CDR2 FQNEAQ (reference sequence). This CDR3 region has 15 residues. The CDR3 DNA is TGTGCCAGCAGCTTACAGGGGGCCCTGAACACTGAAGCTTTCTTT. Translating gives CASSLQGALNTEAFF.

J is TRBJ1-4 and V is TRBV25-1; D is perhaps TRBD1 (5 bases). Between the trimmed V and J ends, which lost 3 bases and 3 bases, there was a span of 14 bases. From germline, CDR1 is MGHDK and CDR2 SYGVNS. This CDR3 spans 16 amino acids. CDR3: CASSDFGAGANEKLFF. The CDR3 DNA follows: TGTGCCAGCAGTGATTTTGGGGCCGGGGCTAATGAAAAACTGTTTTTT.

The DNA of the CDR3 is TGTGCCAGCAGCTTAGTAGCGGGGGGCTGGGTAGATACGCAGTATTTT. Its protein is CASSLVAGGWVDTQYF. This rearrangement joins TRBV11-2 to TRBJ2-3; 10 bases fit TRBD2. The length of the CDR3 is 16 residues. The germline CDR1 and CDR2 sequences are SGHAT and FQNNGV. Trimming took 1 base from V and 5 from J; bases not matched to a gene: 6.